A single sample is the source of the 30 T cell receptor beta chains below, sequenced in a study. Each CDR3 protein gets one entry after TCRdb re-called the 5' RACE reads with MiXCR. This table holds 35,000 to 50,000 distinct CDR3 sequences, around a fifth found once. The sorted Tregs were CD4+CD25+CD127-/low cells. The specimen sequenced was Tregs sorted from a lymph node. Receptor source: a female donor with breast cancer.

As concerns this clonotype: An end of the junction differs from the germline gene, which may be a read error. The V call is TRBV29-1, the J call TRBJ1-2; possibly TRBD1 for D (5 bases). CDR3 length equals 14 residues. Germline V gene sequence: CDR1 SQVTM, CDR2 ANQGSEA. This chain's CDR3 is CSVEGRDALYDYTF. The CDR3 bases are TGCAGCGTTGAAGGACGGGACGCTCTCTATGACTACACCTTC.

V is TRBV4-1 and J is TRBJ2-7; 7 bases are shared with TRBD1. This CDR3 comprises 15 residues. Trimming at V came to 5 bases and at J to 4 bases, leaving 11 bases not matched to a gene. CDR1 is MGHRA and CDR2 is YSYEKL in the germline V gene. This CDR3 is CASSFRETGIYEQYF. The CDR3 coding sequence is TGCGCCAGCAGCTTCCGTGAGACAGGGATATACGAGCAGTACTTC.

This clonotype was recorded at least ten times. The chain carries TRBV20-1 and TRBJ2-1; the match to TRBD2 covers 12 bases. Unmatched junction bases numbered 9, after V lost 1 base and J lost 8 bases. Germline CDR1 is DFQATT and CDR2 is SNEGSKA (reference sequence). This CDR3 has 16 amino acids. CDR3 DNA: TGCAGTGCTAGAGCAACAAGGGGACTAGCGGGCGATGAGCAGTTCTTC. This gives the protein CSARATRGLAGDEQFF.

This clonotype was seen only a few times. The chain employs TRBV7-2 and TRBJ2-3, with a weak D call TRBD2 (6 bases). Trimming shortened V by 1 base and J by 0 bases, and 11 bases separated the two germline ends. From germline, CDR1 is SGHTA and CDR2 FQGNSA. The CDR3 loop spans 16 amino acids. CDR3 bases: TGTGCCAGCAGCTTAGATGGCGGGACTAGCACAGATACGCAGTATTTT. It encodes CASSLDGGTSTDTQYF.

This clonotype has more than one count but fewer than ten. Sequence at one end of the junction differs from germline and may be a read error. This chain connects TRBV5-1 to TRBJ2-7; either TRBD1 or TRBD2 may supply D (5 bases each). The CDR3 runs to 15 residues. Per the germline V gene, CDR1 is SGHRS and CDR2 is YFSETQ. This chain's CDR3 is CVSSLAGTNFYEQYF. CDR3 sequence (DNA): TGCGTCAGCAGCTTGGCTGGGACGAATTTTTACGAGCAGTACTTC.

The rearrangement joins TRBV5-1 to TRBJ2-1, with 12 bases that match TRBD1. The V gene end was trimmed by 7 bases and the J gene end by 7 bases; junction bases not matched to a gene: 6. Germline V CDR1 and CDR2: SGHRS, YFSETQ. The CDR3 sequence is 14 residues long. DNA of the CDR3: TGCGCCAGCTCACCGGGACAGGGGGCGAATGAGCAGTTCTTC. It translates to CASSPGQGANEQFF.

The rearrangement joins TRBV5-6 to TRBJ2-7, with 11 positions matching TRBD2. Germline loops: CDR1 SGHDT, CDR2 YYEEEE. The CDR3 is 15 amino acids. V lost 2 bases and J lost 2; bases outside the gene matches: 3. CDR3 region: CASSFATSGTYEQYF. The CDR3 nucleotides read TGTGCCAGCAGCTTCGCGACTAGCGGGACCTACGAGCAGTACTTC.

This clonotype was detected ten times or more. V gene TRBV6-5 combines with J gene TRBJ2-7; maybe TRBD2 (6 bases). CDR3 length equals 17 residues. Germline CDR1 is MNHEY and CDR2 is SVGAGI. Trimming stripped 6 bases from V and 0 bases from J, with 21 bases between. CDR3 nucleotides: TGTGCCAGCAGCCCCTCAGCCGGGACTCTGAGCTCCTACGAGCAGTACTTC. Residues: CASSPSAGTLSSYEQYF.

A single count supports this clonotype. This may arise from a read error, as a much more abundant clone is one base away. The chain links TRBV5-5 to TRBJ2-7, with 9 bases lining up with TRBD1. Germline CDR1 and CDR2: SGHKS and YYEKEE (reference sequence). Trimming took 3 bases from V and 2 from J; bases not matched to a gene: 3. This CDR3 comprises 14 residues. CDR3 in amino acids: CASSSGTGTYEQYF. CDR3 coding DNA: TGTGCCAGCAGCTCCGGGACAGGGACCTACGAGCAGTACTTC.

This clonotype was found many times. The chain couples TRBV18 to TRBJ2-7; D is possibly TRBD1 (5 bases). The CDR3 is 13 residues long. Deletions cut 1 base from V and 5 bases from J, with 9 bases between. In germline, CDR1 is KGHSH, CDR2 LQKENI. The CDR3: CASSPRARDEQYF. CDR3 in DNA: TGTGCCAGCTCACCACGAGCCAGGGACGAGCAGTACTTC.

There are a few counts of this clonotype. CDR3 coding DNA: TGTGCCAGCAGCCCCGGACTAGCGGGAGGGAGCTCCTACAATGAGCAGTTCTTC. Protein: CASSPGLAGGSSYNEQFF. The gene calls are TRBV7-2 and TRBJ2-1, with 15 positions matching TRBD2. The CDR3 consists of 18 residues. CDR1 SGHTA and CDR2 FQGNSA come from the germline V gene. The J segment lost 0 bases and the V segment lost 5 bases, leaving 5 bases of the junction unmatched.

This clonotype was observed a handful of times. The V call is TRBV27, the J call TRBJ2-6; TRBD2 matches 14 bases. From germline, CDR1 is MNHEY and CDR2 SMNVEV (reference sequence). This CDR3 region has 20 residues. J gave up 4 bases and V 5 bases, and 13 bases lay outside the gene matches. The CDR3 loop is CASSPIGGLAGAEGANVLTF. CDR3 in DNA: TGTGCCAGCAGTCCCATTGGGGGACTAGCGGGAGCGGAAGGGGCCAACGTCCTGACTTTC.

For this clonotype: At one of its ends the junction is not consistent with the germline gene, which may arise from a read error. The chain has TRBV6-5 and TRBJ2-7, with 8 bases matching TRBD2. The CDR3 consists of 15 residues. Germline CDR1 reads MNHEY; CDR2 reads SVGAGI. The CDR3 loop reads CASSYEAGVAYEEYF. CDR3 coding DNA: TGTGCCAGCAGTTACGAAGCGGGAGTCGCCTACGAGGAGTACTTC.

This clonotype has ten or more counts. V gene TRBV7-9 combines with J gene TRBJ1-1; a possible D gene is TRBD1 (5 bases). The V gene lost 1 base and the J gene lost 6 bases, with 15 bases spanning the gap. The length of the CDR3 is 15 residues. Germline-derived CDR1 and CDR2 are SEHNR and FQNEAQ (reference sequence). CDR3 DNA sequence: TGTGCCAGCAGCTTAGTTCAGGGCTATAACGCTGAAGCTTTCTTT. Protein sequence: CASSLVQGYNAEAFF.

The CDR3 spells CASSPGGPVGELFF. The DNA of the CDR3 is TGTGCCAGCTCACCGGGAGGCCCGGTCGGGGAGCTGTTTTTT. The V gene is TRBV18, the J gene TRBJ2-2, with D possibly being TRBD2 (6 bases). Between the trimmed V and J ends, which lost 3 bases and 7 bases, there was a span of 12 bases. CDR1 and CDR2 from the germline V gene are KGHSH and LQKENI. This CDR3 spans 14 amino acids.

About this clonotype: One base away lies a much larger clone, so this may be a sequencing read error. The chain has TRBV28 and TRBJ2-7; 9 bases map to TRBD1. Germline V gene data show CDR1 as MDHEN and CDR2 as SYDVKM. This CDR3 is 15 amino acids long. The V gene end was trimmed by 6 bases and the J gene end by 5 bases; junction bases not matched to a gene: 11. CDR3 sequence: CASRKTGTGLNEQYF. In nucleotides, the CDR3 is TGTGCCAGCAGGAAGACCGGGACAGGGTTGAACGAGCAGTACTTC.

The chain couples TRBV6-6 to TRBJ1-1; D uncertain. The germline CDR1 and CDR2 sequences are MNHNY and SVGAGI (reference sequence). The CDR3 has 15 amino acids. Trimming shortened V by 0 bases and J by 1 base, and 9 bases separated the two germline ends. CDR3 region: CASSYSAAGNTEAFF. In nucleotides, the CDR3 is TGTGCCAGCAGTTACTCGGCCGCAGGGAACACTGAAGCTTTCTTT.

The chain combines TRBV30 with TRBJ1-1; no firm D call. The germline V gene has CDR1 GTSNPN and CDR2 SVGIG (reference sequence). Trimming cost V 1 base and J 2 bases, with 8 bases left between them. The CDR3 sequence is 13 residues long. The chain's CDR3 is CAWSGGFNTEAFF. The CDR3 DNA is TGTGCCTGGAGTGGAGGCTTTAACACTGAAGCTTTCTTT. Using reference TRBV30 and TRBJ1-1 for the parts outside the CDR3, the full variable domain is SQTIHQWPATLVQPVGSPLSLECTVEGTSNPNLYWYRQAAGRGLQLLFYSVGIGQISSEVPQNLSASRPQDRQFILSSKKLLLSDSGFYLCAWSGGFNTEAFFGQGTRLTVV.

There are many counts of this clonotype. CDR3: CASSLDTQSNQPQHF. DNA of the CDR3: TGTGCCAGCAGTTTAGACACCCAGAGCAATCAGCCCCAGCATTTT. The chain recombines TRBV28 with TRBJ1-5; D not resolved. The V and J ends lost 2 bases and 1 base respectively, with 9 bases between them. Germline V lookup: CDR1 MDHEN, CDR2 SYDVKM. The CDR3 is 15 residues long.

This clonotype was found a few times. The genes are TRBV9 and TRBJ2-3; possible D gene TRBD2, 6 bases. This CDR3 has 14 residues. V lost 6 bases, J lost 6 bases, and 17 bases lay in between. The germline CDR1 and CDR2 sequences are SGDLS and YYNGEE. The CDR3 sequence: CASNTGGELDTQYF. CDR3 nucleotide sequence: TGTGCCAGCAACACCGGAGGGGAGCTGGATACGCAGTATTTT.

This clonotype was counted at least ten times. CDR3 nucleotide sequence: TGCGCCAGCAGCCAAGTATCCACCGGGGAGCTGTTTTTT. This encodes CASSQVSTGELFF. The J gene is TRBJ2-2, the V gene TRBV4-1; D remains unclear. This CDR3 is 13 amino acids long. V lost 1 base and J 4 bases, leaving 4 bases between the germline ends. Germline CDR1 is MGHRA and CDR2 is YSYEKL.

This clonotype was seen a few times. The CDR3 nucleotides are TGTGCCAGCAGCTCGGGACAGTCCCTCAACACTGAAGCTTTCTTT. It codes for CASSSGQSLNTEAFF. The chain employs TRBV5-4 and TRBJ1-1; TRBD1 agrees at 7 bases. V lost 3 bases and J lost 2; bases outside the gene matches: 7. This CDR3 has 15 amino acids. Germline CDR1 SGHNT, CDR2 YYREEE (reference sequence).

The sample holds many counts of this clonotype. The chain joins TRBV27 to TRBJ2-1; 7 nucleotides match TRBD2. This CDR3 spans 18 amino acids. CDR1 MNHEY and CDR2 SMNVEV come from the germline V gene (reference sequence). V was pared by 5 bases and J by 6 bases, with 19 bases of the junction left unmatched. CDR3 in amino acids: CASSITFLGLDGGNEQFF. The CDR3 nucleotides are TGTGCCAGCAGTATCACATTCCTCGGACTAGATGGGGGCAATGAGCAGTTCTTC.

This clonotype was observed many times. This chain joins TRBV27 and TRBJ2-5; no reliable D call. Trimming removed 6 bases at V and 5 bases at J, with 13 bases between. The germline V gene encodes CDR1 MNHEY and CDR2 SMNVEV (reference sequence). The CDR3 covers 13 residues. The CDR3 spells CASSVRVAETQYF. Written as DNA, the CDR3 is TGTGCCAGCAGCGTAAGGGTTGCGGAGACCCAGTACTTC.

This clonotype has more than one count but fewer than ten. This rearrangement joins TRBV7-9 to TRBJ2-3, with 7 nucleotides matching TRBD2. The V and J ends lost 5 bases and 2 bases, in that order; junction bases with no gene match: 7. The CDR3 runs to 15 residues. Germline CDR1 and CDR2: SEHNR and FQNEAQ (reference sequence). This chain's CDR3 is CASSRLAGVTDTQYF. In DNA, the CDR3 is TGTGCCAGCAGCCGTCTCGCGGGAGTCACAGATACGCAGTATTTT.

As regards this clonotype: A clone one base away is much larger, so this may be a read error. The J gene is TRBJ2-6, the V gene TRBV28, with D hard to call. The germline V gene encodes CDR1 MDHEN and CDR2 SYDVKM. The CDR3 totals 16 residues. CDR3 amino acids: CASSPLVSSGTNVLTF. The CDR3 coding sequence is TGTGCCAGCAGTCCCCTGGTGAGCTCTGGGACCAACGTCCTGACTTTC.

This clonotype was seen at least ten times. This chain uses TRBV27 with TRBJ1-4; D is unresolved. The germline V gene has CDR1 MNHEY and CDR2 SMNVEV (reference sequence). The V end lost 6 bases, the J end lost 0 bases, and 11 bases lay between the germline ends. The CDR3 spans 15 residues. CDR3 residues: CASSPWIATNEKLFF. CDR3 DNA: TGTGCCAGCAGCCCTTGGATTGCAACTAATGAAAAACTGTTTTTT.

The chain couples TRBV15 to TRBJ2-7; 9 bases match TRBD2. V lost 3 bases to trimming and J lost 9 bases; unmatched junction nucleotides: 9. The V gene's germline CDR1 is LNHNV and CDR2 YYDKDF (reference sequence). The CDR3 is made up of 14 amino acids. For the CDR3, the DNA is TGTGCCACCAGCAGCTTAGCGGGAGAGTTTGTGCAGTACTTC. Amino acids: CATSSLAGEFVQYF.

This clonotype came up many times. The chain joins TRBV4-2 to TRBJ2-1, with 7 bases that match TRBD1. Per germline, CDR1 LGHNA and CDR2 YNFKEQ. The CDR3 is made up of 14 amino acids. Losses at the gene ends were 2 bases for V and 6 bases for J; bases not matched to a gene: 4. CDR3 sequence reads: CASSQPDRANEQFF. CDR3 in DNA: TGTGCCAGCAGCCAACCCGACAGGGCCAATGAGCAGTTCTTC.

The chain recombines TRBV4-2 with TRBJ1-1; D is perhaps TRBD1 (5 bases). Deletions cut 2 bases from V and 11 bases from J, with 21 bases between. This CDR3 has 15 residues. Per germline, CDR1 LGHNA and CDR2 YNFKEQ. CDR3 sequence reads: CASSQNWGSLFGAFF. Here the CDR3 DNA reads TGTGCCAGCAGCCAAAATTGGGGGTCGCTCTTCGGGGCTTTCTTT.